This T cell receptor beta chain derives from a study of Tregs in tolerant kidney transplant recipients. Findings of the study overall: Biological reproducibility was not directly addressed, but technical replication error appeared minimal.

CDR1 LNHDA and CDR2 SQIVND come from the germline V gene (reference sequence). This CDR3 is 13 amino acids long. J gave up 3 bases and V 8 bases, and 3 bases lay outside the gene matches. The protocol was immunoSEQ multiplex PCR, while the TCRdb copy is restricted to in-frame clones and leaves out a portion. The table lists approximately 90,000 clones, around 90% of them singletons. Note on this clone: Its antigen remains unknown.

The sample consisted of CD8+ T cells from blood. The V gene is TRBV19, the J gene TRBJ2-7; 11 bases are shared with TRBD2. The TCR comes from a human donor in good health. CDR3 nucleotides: TGTGCCAGTGGGGGACTAGCGGACTACGAGCAGTACTTC. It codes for CASGGLADYEQYF.